A single T cell receptor beta chain is shown here with its context. The data derive from a study of blood T cell repertoires in COVID-19. As for the study in general: The United States, Italy and Spain provided the acute and convalescent COVID-19 samples. The analysed material was cDNA or gDNA that came from T cells, B-cell-depleted T cells, or PBMCs.

Per the germline V gene, CDR1 is ENHRY and CDR2 is SYGVKD. Deletions cut 0 bases from V and 7 bases from J, with 13 bases between. The CDR3 spans 16 residues. Under the authors' procedure: The assay estimated nucleated cells by amplifying reference gene primers. The protocol was immunoSEQ multiplex PCR, while the TCRdb copy is restricted to in-frame clones and leaves out a portion. V and J calls plus clone size are reproduced from that table; the DNA served to infer D and trimming. The table records 250,000 or so clones, approximately 83% of them present only once. The source is a man between 25 and 39 years old who had recovered from COVID-19. Sequenced input: peripheral blood. J is TRBJ1-6 and V is TRBV10-3; no definite D call. The CDR3 spells CAISESSRAANSPLHF. CDR3 nucleotide sequence: TGTGCCATCAGTGAGTCGTCGAGGGCAGCAAATTCACCCCTCCACTTT.